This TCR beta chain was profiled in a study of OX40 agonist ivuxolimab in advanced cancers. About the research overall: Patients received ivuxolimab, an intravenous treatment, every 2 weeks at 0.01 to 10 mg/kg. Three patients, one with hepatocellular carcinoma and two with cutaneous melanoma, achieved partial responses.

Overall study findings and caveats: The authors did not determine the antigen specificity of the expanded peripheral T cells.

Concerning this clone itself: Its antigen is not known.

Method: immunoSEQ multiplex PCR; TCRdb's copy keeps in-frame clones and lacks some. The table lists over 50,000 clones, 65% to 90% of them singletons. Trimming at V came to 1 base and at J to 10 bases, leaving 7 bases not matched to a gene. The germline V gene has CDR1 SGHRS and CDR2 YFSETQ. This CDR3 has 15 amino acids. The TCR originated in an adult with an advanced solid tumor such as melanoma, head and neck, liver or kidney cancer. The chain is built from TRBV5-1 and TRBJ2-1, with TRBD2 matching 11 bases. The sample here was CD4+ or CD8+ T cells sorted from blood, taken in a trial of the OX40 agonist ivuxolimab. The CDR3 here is CASSLTSGGLGEQFF. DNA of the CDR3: TGCGCCAGCAGCTTGACTAGCGGGGGACTGGGGGAGCAGTTCTTC.